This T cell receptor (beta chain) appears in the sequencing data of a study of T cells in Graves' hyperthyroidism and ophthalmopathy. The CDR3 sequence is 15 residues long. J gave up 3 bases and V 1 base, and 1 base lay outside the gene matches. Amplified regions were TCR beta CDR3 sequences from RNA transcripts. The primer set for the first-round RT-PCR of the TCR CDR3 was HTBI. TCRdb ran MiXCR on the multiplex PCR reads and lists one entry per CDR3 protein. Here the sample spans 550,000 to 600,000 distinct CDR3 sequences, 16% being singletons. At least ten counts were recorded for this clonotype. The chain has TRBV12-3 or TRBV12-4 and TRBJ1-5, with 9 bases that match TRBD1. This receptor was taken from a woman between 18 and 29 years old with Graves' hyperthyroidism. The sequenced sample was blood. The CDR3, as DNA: TGTGCCAGCAGTTTAGGGGACAGGGCCAATCAGCCCCAGCATTTT. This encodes CASSLGDRANQPQHF.